This record looks at one T cell receptor (beta chain) sequence and its context. This record belongs to a study of PD-L1 blockade in urothelial cancer. Background on the study: Patients' prior chemotherapy regimens numbered 0 to 3. A median blood sample held approximately 150,000 T cells and 80,000 or so unique TCRs.

Time point reported: peripheral blood 6 weeks after treatment start. CDR1 is SGDLS and CDR2 is YYNGEE in the germline V gene. Deletions cut 0 bases from V and 2 bases from J, with 15 bases between. This CDR3 is 16 amino acids long. Profiled with immunoSEQ multiplex PCR; TCRdb holds only in-frame clones, not every one. The sample contains about 76,000 clones, approximately 90% of which appear only once. The TCR comes from a woman older than 75 with urothelial cancer. Sequenced material: PBMCs, taken around atezolizumab (anti-PD-L1) treatment. The V gene is TRBV9, the J gene TRBJ2-7, with D perhaps matching TRBD2 (6 bases). The CDR3 region is CASSVGQAGLTYEQYF. The CDR3 bases are TGTGCCAGCAGCGTAGGTCAAGCGGGCTTAACCTACGAGCAGTACTTC.